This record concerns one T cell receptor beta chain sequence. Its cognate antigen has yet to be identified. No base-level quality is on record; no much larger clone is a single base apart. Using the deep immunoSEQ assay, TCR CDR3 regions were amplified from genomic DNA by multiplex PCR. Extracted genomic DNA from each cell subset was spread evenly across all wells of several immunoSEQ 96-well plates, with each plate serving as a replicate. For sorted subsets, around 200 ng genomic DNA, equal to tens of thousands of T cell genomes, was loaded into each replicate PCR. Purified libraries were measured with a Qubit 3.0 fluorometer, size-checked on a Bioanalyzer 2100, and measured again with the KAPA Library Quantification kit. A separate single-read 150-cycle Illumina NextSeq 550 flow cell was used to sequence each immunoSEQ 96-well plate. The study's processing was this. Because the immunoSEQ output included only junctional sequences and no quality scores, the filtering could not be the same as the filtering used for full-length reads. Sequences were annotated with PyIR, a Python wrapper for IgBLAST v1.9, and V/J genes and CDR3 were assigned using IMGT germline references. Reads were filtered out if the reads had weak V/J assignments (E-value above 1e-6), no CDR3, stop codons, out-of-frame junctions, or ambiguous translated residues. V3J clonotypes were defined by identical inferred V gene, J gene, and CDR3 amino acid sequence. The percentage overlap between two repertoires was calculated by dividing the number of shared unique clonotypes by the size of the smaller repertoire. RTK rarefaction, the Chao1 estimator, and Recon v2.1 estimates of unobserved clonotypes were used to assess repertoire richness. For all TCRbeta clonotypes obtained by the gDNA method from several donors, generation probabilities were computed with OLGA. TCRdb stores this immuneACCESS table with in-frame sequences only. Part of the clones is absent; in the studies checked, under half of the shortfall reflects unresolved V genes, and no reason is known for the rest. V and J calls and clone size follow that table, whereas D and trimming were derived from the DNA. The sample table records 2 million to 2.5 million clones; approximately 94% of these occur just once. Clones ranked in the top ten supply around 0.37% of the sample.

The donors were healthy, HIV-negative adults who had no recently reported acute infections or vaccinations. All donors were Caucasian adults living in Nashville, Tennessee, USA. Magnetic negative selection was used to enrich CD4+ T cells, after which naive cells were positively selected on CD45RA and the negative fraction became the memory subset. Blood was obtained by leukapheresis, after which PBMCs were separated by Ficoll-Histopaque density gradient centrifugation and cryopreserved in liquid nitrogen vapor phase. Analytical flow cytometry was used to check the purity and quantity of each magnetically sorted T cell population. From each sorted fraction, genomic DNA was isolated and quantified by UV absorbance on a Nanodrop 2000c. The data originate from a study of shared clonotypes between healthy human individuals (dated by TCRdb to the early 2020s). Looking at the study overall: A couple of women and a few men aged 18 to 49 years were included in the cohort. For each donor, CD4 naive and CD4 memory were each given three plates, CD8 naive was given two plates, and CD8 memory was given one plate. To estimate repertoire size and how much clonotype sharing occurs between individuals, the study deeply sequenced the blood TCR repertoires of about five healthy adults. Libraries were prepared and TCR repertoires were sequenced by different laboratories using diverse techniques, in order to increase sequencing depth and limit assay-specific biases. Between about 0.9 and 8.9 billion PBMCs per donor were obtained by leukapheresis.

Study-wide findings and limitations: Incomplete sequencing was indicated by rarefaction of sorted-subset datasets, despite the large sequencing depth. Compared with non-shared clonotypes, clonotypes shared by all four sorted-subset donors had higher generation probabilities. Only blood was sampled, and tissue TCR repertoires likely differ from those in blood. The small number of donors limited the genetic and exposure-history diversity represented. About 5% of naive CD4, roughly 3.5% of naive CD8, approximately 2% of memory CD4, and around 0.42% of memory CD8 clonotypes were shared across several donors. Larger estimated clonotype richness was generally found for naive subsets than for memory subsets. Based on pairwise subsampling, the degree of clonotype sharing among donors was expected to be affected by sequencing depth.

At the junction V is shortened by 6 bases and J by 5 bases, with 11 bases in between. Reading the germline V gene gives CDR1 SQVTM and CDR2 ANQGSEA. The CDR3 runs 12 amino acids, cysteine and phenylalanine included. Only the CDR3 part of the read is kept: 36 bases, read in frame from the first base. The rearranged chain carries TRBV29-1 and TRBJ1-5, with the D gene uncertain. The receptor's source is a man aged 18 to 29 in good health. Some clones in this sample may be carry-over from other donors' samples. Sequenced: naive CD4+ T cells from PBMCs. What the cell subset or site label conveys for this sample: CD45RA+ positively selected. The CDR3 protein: CSVRDGDQPQHF. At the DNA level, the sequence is TGCAGCGTGCGGGATGGGGATCAGCCCCAGCATTTT.